This is a list of T cell receptor beta chains from one sample in a study of OX40 agonist ivuxolimab in advanced cancers. Profiling relied on immunoSEQ multiplex PCR, and the TCRdb table lists in-frame clones only, not all of them. The sample records 100,000 or so clones, 89% being singletons. This specimen consisted of CD4+ or CD8+ T cells sorted from blood, obtained in a trial of the OX40 agonist ivuxolimab. The receptors stem from an adult with an advanced solid tumor such as melanoma, head and neck, liver or kidney cancer. The CDR3 runs from the conserved cysteine through the conserved F or W. The D gene is left open where the match is weak. Clone size is not always given. Where it is, it says once, few, many or a class for expanded clones.

clone_size d_call j_call v_call cdr3_aa cdr3_nt
NA TRBD2 TRBJ2-7 TRBV25-1 CASSPHSGATYEQYF TGTGCCAGCAGTCCACACAGCGGGGCCACCTACGAGCAGTACTTC
once NA TRBJ2-2 TRBV7-8 CASSLGLGGELFF TGTGCCAGCAGCCTGGGACTCGGCGGGGAGCTGTTTTTT
NA NA TRBJ1-6 TRBV6-5 CASSGEGIHSPLHF TGTGCCAGCAGTGGTGAAGGGATCCATTCACCCCTCCACTTT
few TRBD2 TRBJ2-2 TRBV18 CASSPRVAGNTGELFF TGTGCCAGCTCACCACGGGTAGCGGGAAACACCGGGGAGCTGTTTTTT
NA NA TRBJ1-4 TRBV7-8 CASSLKRVATNEKLFF TGTGCCAGCAGCCTGAAGAGAGTTGCAACTAATGAAAAACTGTTTTTT
NA NA TRBJ2-1 TRBV19 CASSRARQNNYNEQFF TGTGCCAGTAGTAGAGCCCGACAGAACAACTACAATGAGCAGTTCTTC
NA TRBD1 TRBJ1-4 TRBV5-1 CASSFGQGKEKLFF TGCGCCAGCAGCTTTGGACAGGGGAAAGAAAAACTGTTTTTT
once TRBD1 TRBJ1-4 TRBV7-9 CASSLALDRGEKLFF TGTGCCAGCAGCTTAGCTTTGGACAGGGGAGAAAAACTGTTTTTT
NA TRBD1 TRBJ1-6 TRBV6-6 CAATEQGYSPLHF TGTGCCGCGACGGAACAGGGGTATTCACCCCTCCACTTT
NA TRBD1 TRBJ1-5 TRBV28 CASSSGTGVVPQHF TGTGCCAGCAGTTCTGGGACAGGGGTAGTGCCCCAGCATTTT
NA NA TRBJ2-7 TRBV19 CASSEQGRGTYEQYF TGTGCCAGTAGTGAACAGGGTCGGGGCACCTACGAGCAGTACTTC
NA TRBD1 TRBJ1-4 TRBV5-1 CASRYGQGPNEKLFF TGCGCCAGCAGGTACGGACAGGGTCCTAATGAAAAACTGTTTTTT
NA NA TRBJ1-5 TRBV10-3 CAISAGYSNQPQHF TGTGCCATCAGTGCCGGTTATAGCAATCAGCCCCAGCATTTT
NA TRBD1 TRBJ1-1 TRBV28 CASMDRTRAFF TGTGCCAGCATGGACAGGACTAGAGCTTTCTTT
NA TRBD1 TRBJ2-3 TRBV6-6 CASKQGGRTDTQYF TGTGCCAGCAAACAGGGGGGCCGCACAGATACGCAGTATTTT
NA NA TRBJ2-2 TRBV10-1 CASRSSRDATDTGELFF TGCGCCAGCAGATCCTCCCGGGACGCGACGGACACCGGGGAGCTGTTTTTT
NA NA TRBJ2-7 TRBV6-1 CASSALGGGPLSEQYF TGTGCCAGCAGTGCCCTTGGTGGCGGGCCCCTCAGCGAGCAGTACTTC
once NA TRBJ2-7 TRBV6-5 CASSSTASSYEQYF TGTGCCAGCAGTTCGACTGCGAGCTCCTACGAGCAGTACTTC
NA TRBD2 TRBJ2-2 TRBV7-9 CASSFLAGGSGELFF TGTGCCAGCAGCTTTCTAGCGGGAGGAAGCGGGGAGCTGTTTTTT
once TRBD1 TRBJ2-3 TRBV12-5 CASGSDGQGASDTQYF TGTGCTAGTGGTTCGGACGGACAGGGGGCTTCAGATACGCAGTATTTT
NA NA TRBJ1-5 TRBV10-2 CASSDPPQPQHF TGCGCCAGCAGTGATCCCCCTCAGCCCCAGCATTTT
once TRBD2 TRBJ2-1 TRBV5-4 CASSFGLAAPNEQFF TGTGCCAGCAGCTTTGGACTAGCGGCCCCCAATGAGCAGTTCTTC
NA NA TRBJ2-5 TRBV6-1 CASSEAQAPLTQYF TGTGCCAGCAGTGAAGCTCAGGCCCCACTAACCCAGTACTTC
NA NA TRBJ2-1 TRBV27 CASSLPYNEQFF TGTGCCAGCAGTTTACCCTACAATGAGCAGTTCTTC
NA TRBD1 TRBJ2-7 TRBV19 CASSGSTGKGYEQYF TGTGCCAGTAGTGGATCGACAGGGAAAGGGTACGAGCAGTACTTC
NA NA TRBJ1-2 TRBV2 CASSESNSRYGYTF TGTGCCAGCAGTGAATCAAACAGCCGCTATGGCTACACCTTC
once NA TRBJ1-1 TRBV10-2 CASTWGGSNTEAFF TGCGCCAGCACTTGGGGGGGTTCGAACACTGAAGCTTTCTTT
NA NA TRBJ2-7 TRBV21-1 CASIQRGIAYEQYF TGTGCCAGCATCCAGAGGGGAATAGCCTACGAGCAGTACTTC
NA NA TRBJ1-3 TRBV19 CASKASGNTIYF TGTGCCAGTAAAGCCTCTGGAAACACCATATATTTT
NA NA TRBJ2-6 TRBV5-1 CASSLGHNSGANVLTF TGCGCCAGCAGCCTAGGACACAACTCTGGGGCCAACGTCCTGACTTTC
once NA TRBJ2-3 TRBV5-1 CASSLDSDTDTQYF TGCGCCAGCAGCTTGGACTCTGACACAGATACGCAGTATTTT
NA NA TRBJ1-5 TRBV6-1 CASMRALNQPQHF TGTGCCAGCATGCGGGCCCTCAATCAGCCCCAGCATTTT
NA NA TRBJ1-4 TRBV21-1 CASSKARSNRVGEKLFF TGTGCCAGCAGCAAAGCCCGGTCCAACAGGGTAGGCGAAAAACTGTTTTTT
NA NA TRBJ1-2 TRBV14 CASSRETDTYGYTF TGTGCCAGCAGCCGGGAGACAGACACCTATGGCTACACCTTC
NA NA TRBJ1-1 TRBV6-1 CASSVRSRRHLNTEAFF TGTGCCAGCAGTGTTCGGAGTAGGAGGCACCTGAACACTGAAGCTTTCTTT
NA NA TRBJ2-3 TRBV29-1 CSVFTHERAGTDTQYF TGCAGCGTTTTTACCCATGAGCGCGCTGGCACAGATACGCAGTATTTT
NA TRBD1 TRBJ2-1 TRBV19 CASSIHKATGVGYNEQFF TGTGCCAGTAGTATCCATAAAGCGACAGGGGTGGGTTACAATGAGCAGTTCTTC
NA NA TRBJ2-7 TRBV13 CASSLFGKGRYEQYF TGTGCCAGCAGCTTATTCGGGAAAGGGAGATACGAGCAGTACTTC
NA TRBD2 TRBJ2-2 TRBV6-1 CASRASGGYTGELFF TGTGCCAGCAGGGCTAGCGGGGGTTACACCGGGGAGCTGTTTTTT
NA TRBD1 TRBJ1-2 TRBV6-5 CASTSGTGVNYGYTF TGTGCCAGCACTTCCGGGACAGGGGTTAACTATGGCTACACCTTC
NA TRBD1 TRBJ1-2 TRBV5-4 CASSLGQGALSNYGYTF TGTGCCAGCAGCTTGGGGCAGGGGGCCCTGTCTAACTATGGCTACACCTTC
NA TRBD1 TRBJ2-7 TRBV11-3 CASSFGTGPYEQYF TGTGCCAGCAGCTTCGGGACAGGGCCCTACGAGCAGTACTTC
once TRBD1 TRBJ1-1 TRBV19 CASSVTGGGNTEAFF TGTGCCAGTAGTGTTACAGGGGGAGGGAACACTGAAGCTTTCTTT
NA NA TRBJ1-3 TRBV9 CASSVGWRSSGNTIYF TGTGCCAGCAGCGTAGGTTGGCGTTCCTCTGGAAACACCATATATTTT
once NA TRBJ2-3 TRBV28 CASSLFRTDTQYF TGTGCCAGCAGTTTATTCCGCACAGATACGCAGTATTTT
many TRBD1 TRBJ2-7 TRBV6-6 CATKGQVISYEQYF TGTGCCACTAAGGGACAGGTCATCTCCTACGAGCAGTACTTC
NA NA TRBJ1-3 TRBV19 CASSETGSGNTIYF TGTGCCAGTAGCGAGACAGGCTCTGGAAACACCATATATTTT
NA NA TRBJ2-5 TRBV7-2 CASSLEPETQYF TGTGCCAGCAGCTTAGAACCAGAGACCCAGTACTTC
once NA TRBJ1-4 TRBV5-1 CASSTGRDTPHRTTNEKLFF TGCGCCAGCAGCACTGGCCGGGACACTCCTCATCGGACAACTAATGAAAAACTGTTTTTT
once TRBD2 TRBJ2-1 TRBV10-1 CASSKGLAGSLSYNEQFF TGCGCCAGCAGTAAGGGGCTAGCGGGATCTCTCTCCTACAATGAGCAGTTCTTC
NA TRBD1 TRBJ2-7 TRBV5-6 CASSFSPGQGYEQYF TGTGCCAGCAGCTTTTCCCCGGGACAGGGCTACGAGCAGTACTTC
NA NA TRBJ1-1 TRBV25-1 CASSEYPRGFAFF TGTGCCAGCAGTGAATACCCCCGGGGGTTTGCTTTCTTT
NA NA TRBJ2-1 TRBV7-2 CASSLARGGYNEQFF TGTGCCAGCAGCTTAGCCAGGGGGGGCTACAATGAGCAGTTCTTC
once NA TRBJ1-3 TRBV9 CASSGADSAGNTIYF TGTGCCAGCAGCGGAGCGGACTCAGCTGGAAACACCATATATTTT